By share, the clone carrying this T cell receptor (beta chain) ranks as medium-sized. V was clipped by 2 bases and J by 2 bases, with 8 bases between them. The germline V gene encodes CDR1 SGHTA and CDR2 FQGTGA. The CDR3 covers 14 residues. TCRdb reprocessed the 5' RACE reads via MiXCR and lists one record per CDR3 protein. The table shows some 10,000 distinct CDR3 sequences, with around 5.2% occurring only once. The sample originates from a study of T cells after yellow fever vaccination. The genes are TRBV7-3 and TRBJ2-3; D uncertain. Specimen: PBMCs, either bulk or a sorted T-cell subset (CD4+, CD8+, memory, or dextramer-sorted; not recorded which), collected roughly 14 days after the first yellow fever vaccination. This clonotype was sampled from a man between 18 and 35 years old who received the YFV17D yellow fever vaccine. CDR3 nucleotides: TGTGCCAGCAGCTTATCCTGGAACACAGATACGCAGTATTTT. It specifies CASSLSWNTDTQYF.